This T cell receptor beta chain was observed in a study of T-cell memory formation after mild COVID-19 (dated by TCRdb to the early 2020s). For the wider study: TCR sequence clusters from the two donors were largely donor specific. The cohort comprised two young, previously healthy adult volunteers, one female and one male. In a couple of donors, T-cell clones that expanded and contracted after mild COVID-19 were followed by sequencing TCRalpha and TCRbeta repertoires longitudinally. General findings and caveats noted by the study authors: From day 15 to 85, contracting clones showed balanced CD4/CD8 phenotypes, whereas a second wave of clones that expanded from day 15 to 37 leaned towards CD4+. The study included only a couple of mild cases, and larger cohorts that include severe cases with pre-infection samples were judged to be necessary. SARS-CoV-2 specificity was not confirmed for the second-wave clones peaking on day 37. Contracting CD4+ clones were located mainly in the CM and EM memory subsets, whereas CD8+ clones were found to be enriched in EMRA. Some responding clones were detected in pre-infection memory, suggesting pre-existing cross-reactive memory T cells joined the SARS-CoV-2 response.

Ficoll-Paque density gradient centrifugation was used to isolate PBMCs. Taken from cysteine to phenylalanine, the CDR3 has 14 residues. Left in the record is the CDR3 DNA by itself, 42 bases read in frame from the first base. Deletion took 8 bases off V and 8 bases off J, with a span of 21 bases between the germline ends. Per the germline V gene, WSHSY is the CDR1 and SAAADI is the CDR2. TCRdb shows the sequencer as Illumina NovaSeq 6000. cDNA libraries for TCRalpha and TCRbeta were prepared by 5'RACE using constant-segment primers, with sample barcodes and unique molecular identifiers added. RNA was extracted from every sample with Trizol reagent. Amplification of the libraries took two PCR steps, and the second step added a second sample barcode plus Illumina TruSeq adapters. The libraries were sequenced on an Illumina NovaSeq using 2 x 150 bp paired-end reads. In the paper's pipeline: With migec v1.2.7, reads were demultiplexed and then collapsed into UMI-guided consensus sequences. Using mixcr v2.1.11, the UMI consensuses were aligned to TRA and TRB V and J templates and assembled into clonotypes. A clonotype was counted as expanded or contracted only if both edgeR and NoisET called the change significant, with noise models trained on biological replicates. For edgeR calls, the cutoffs were a false discovery rate-adjusted p below 0.01 and a log2 fold-change threshold of 1. As an exploratory analysis of dynamics, PCA with hierarchical clustering was applied to max-normalized trajectories of the 1000 most abundant clonotypes. Separately sequenced CD4+ and CD8+ repertoires were used to assign the CD4 or CD8 phenotype of responding clones. TCRdb ran its own pipeline on the public reads, namely fastp trimming at Q25 and MiXCR clone calling, and kept in-frame beta chains. CDR3 protein duplicates are merged, each entry listing the most common genes and DNA. These V and J calls originate from TCRdb's pipeline instead of the authors' own analysis. The sample has about 350,000 distinct CDR3 sequences on record, roughly an eighth of them singletons. The top ten clonotypes cover approximately 22% of the sample.

For this clonotype: This clone's antigen is unknown. No base quality information exists; no much larger clone differs at one position.

This receptor was identified in a man aged 18 to 30 who had mild COVID-19 (a few samples of this study predate the infection). The sample titles of this study are shuffled in the database, so cell type and time point are left out; the donor was told from shared clones. The V and J segments used are TRBV10-2 and TRBJ1-2; a weak D assignment points to TRBD1 (6 bases agree). The sequencing input was PBMCs or a T cell subset sorted from them (not recorded which). The DNA sequence is as follows: TGCGCCAGCGCCCCGGGGGGGGCAGGTCGCGGCTACACCTTC. Its product reads: CASAPGGAGRGYTF.